This T cell receptor (beta chain) was sequenced during a study of T cells in Graves' hyperthyroidism and ophthalmopathy. Trimming took 0 bases from V and 2 from J; bases not matched to a gene: 6. The CDR3 runs 19 residues. Germline V gives CDR1 LGHNA, CDR2 YNFKEQ. Using RNA transcripts as the source, TCR beta CDR3 regions were amplified. The HTBI set primed first-round TCR CDR3 RT-PCR. TCRdb fed the multiplex PCR reads into MiXCR, producing one record per CDR3 protein. The table shows some 500,000 distinct CDR3 sequences, with roughly an eighth occurring only once. There are a few counts of this clonotype.

The sequence derives from a woman between 18 and 29 years old with Graves' hyperthyroidism. Sequencing was done on a sample of blood. This chain connects TRBV4-2 to TRBJ2-1; 14 nucleotides align to TRBD2. DNA of the CDR3: TGTGCCAGCAGCCAAGATTGGGGGACTAGCGGGAGCCCCTACAATGAGCAGTTCTTC. Its translation is CASSQDWGTSGSPYNEQFF.